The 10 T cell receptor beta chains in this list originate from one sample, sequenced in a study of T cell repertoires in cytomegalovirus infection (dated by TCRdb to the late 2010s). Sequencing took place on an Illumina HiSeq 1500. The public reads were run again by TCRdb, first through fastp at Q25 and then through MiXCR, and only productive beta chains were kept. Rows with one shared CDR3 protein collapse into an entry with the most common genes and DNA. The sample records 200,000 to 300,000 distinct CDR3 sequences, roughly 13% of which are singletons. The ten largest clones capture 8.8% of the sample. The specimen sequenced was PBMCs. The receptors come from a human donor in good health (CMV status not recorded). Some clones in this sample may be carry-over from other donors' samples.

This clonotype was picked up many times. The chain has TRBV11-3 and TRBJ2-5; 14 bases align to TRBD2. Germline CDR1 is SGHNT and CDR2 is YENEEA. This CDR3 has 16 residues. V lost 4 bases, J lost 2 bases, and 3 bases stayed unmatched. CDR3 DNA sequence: TGTGCCAGCAGCTCAGGGACTAGCGGGAGACAAGAGACCCAGTACTTC. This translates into CASSSGTSGRQETQYF.

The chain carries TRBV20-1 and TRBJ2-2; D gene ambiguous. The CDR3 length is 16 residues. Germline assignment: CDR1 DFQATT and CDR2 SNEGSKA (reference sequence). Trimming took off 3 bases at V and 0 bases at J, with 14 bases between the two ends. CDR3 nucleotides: TGCAGTGCTAGGTCAATAGGAAATTCGAACACCGGGGAGCTGTTTTTT. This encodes CSARSIGNSNTGELFF.

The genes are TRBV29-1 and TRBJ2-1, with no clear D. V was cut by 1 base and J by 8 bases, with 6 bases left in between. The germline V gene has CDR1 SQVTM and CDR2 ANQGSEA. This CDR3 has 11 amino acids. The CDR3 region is CSVEVMDEQFF. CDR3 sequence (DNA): TGCAGCGTTGAAGTCATGGATGAGCAGTTCTTC.

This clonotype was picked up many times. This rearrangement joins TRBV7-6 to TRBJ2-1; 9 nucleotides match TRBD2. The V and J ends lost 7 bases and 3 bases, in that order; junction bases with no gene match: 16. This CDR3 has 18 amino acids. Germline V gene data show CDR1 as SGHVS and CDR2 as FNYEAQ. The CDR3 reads CASNPWPREGPSYNEQFF. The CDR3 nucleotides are TGTGCCAGCAACCCCTGGCCGCGGGAGGGACCGAGCTACAATGAGCAGTTCTTC.

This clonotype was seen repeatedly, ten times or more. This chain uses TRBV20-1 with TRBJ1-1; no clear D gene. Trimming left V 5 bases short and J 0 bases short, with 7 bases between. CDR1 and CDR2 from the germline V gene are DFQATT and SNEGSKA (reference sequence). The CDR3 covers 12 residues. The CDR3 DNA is TGCAGTGCTCTCCGTATGAACACTGAAGCTTTCTTT. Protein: CSALRMNTEAFF.

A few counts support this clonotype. In nucleotides, the CDR3 is TGTGCCAGCAGCTTGGGGGGGGCCGCAGGGACTGAAGCTTTCTTT. This gives the protein CASSLGGAAGTEAFF. The gene calls are TRBV5-8 and TRBJ1-1, with a weak D call TRBD1 (6 bases). CDR1 is SGHTS, CDR2 YDEGEE, per germline. This CDR3 has 15 residues. The V end lost 0 bases, the J end lost 5 bases, and 14 bases lay between the germline ends.

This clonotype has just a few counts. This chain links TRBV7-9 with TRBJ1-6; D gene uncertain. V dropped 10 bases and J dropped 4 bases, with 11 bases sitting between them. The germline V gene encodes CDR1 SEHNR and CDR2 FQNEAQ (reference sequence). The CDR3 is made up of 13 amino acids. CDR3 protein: CAITDGYNSPLHF. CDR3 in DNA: TGTGCCATTACGGACGGATATAATTCACCCCTCCACTTT.

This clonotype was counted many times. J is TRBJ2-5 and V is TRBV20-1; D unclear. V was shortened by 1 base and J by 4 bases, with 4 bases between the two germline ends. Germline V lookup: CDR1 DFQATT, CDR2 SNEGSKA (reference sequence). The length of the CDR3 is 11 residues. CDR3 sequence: CSARGGETQYF. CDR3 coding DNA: TGCAGTGCTAGAGGGGGAGAGACCCAGTACTTC.

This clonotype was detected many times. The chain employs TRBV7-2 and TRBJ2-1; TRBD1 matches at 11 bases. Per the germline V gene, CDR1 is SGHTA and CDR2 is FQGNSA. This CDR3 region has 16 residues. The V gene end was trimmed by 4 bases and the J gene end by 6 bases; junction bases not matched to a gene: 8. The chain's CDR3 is CASSSAGTGGFNEQFF. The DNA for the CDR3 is TGTGCCAGCAGCTCAGCCGGGACAGGGGGGTTCAATGAGCAGTTCTTC.

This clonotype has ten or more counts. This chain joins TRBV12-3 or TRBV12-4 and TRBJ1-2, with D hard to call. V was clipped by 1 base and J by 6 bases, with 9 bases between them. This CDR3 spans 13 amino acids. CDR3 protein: CASSLGLGDGYTF. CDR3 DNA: TGTGCCAGCAGTTTAGGGCTCGGGGATGGCTACACCTTC.